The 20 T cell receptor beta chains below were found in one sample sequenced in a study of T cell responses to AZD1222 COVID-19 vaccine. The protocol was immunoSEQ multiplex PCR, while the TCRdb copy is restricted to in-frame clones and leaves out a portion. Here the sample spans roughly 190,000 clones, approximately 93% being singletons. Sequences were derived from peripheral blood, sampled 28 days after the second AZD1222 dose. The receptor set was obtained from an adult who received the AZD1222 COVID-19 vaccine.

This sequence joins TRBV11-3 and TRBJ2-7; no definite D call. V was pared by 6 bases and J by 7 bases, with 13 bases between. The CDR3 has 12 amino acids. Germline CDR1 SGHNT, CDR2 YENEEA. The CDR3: CASSYYGGEQYF. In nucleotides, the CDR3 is TGTGCCAGCAGTTACTACGGTGGGGAGCAGTACTTC.

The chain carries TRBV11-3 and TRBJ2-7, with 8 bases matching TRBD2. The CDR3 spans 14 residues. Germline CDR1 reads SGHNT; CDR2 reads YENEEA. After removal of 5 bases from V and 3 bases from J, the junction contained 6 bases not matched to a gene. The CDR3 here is CASSLGLAFYEQYF. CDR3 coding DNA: TGTGCCAGCAGCCTCGGACTAGCTTTCTACGAGCAGTACTTC.

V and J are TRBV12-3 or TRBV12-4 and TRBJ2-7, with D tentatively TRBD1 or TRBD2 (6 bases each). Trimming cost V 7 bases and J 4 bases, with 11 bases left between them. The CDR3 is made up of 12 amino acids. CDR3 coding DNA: TGTGCCAGCACCCGGGGGCCTTACGAGCAGTACTTC. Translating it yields CASTRGPYEQYF.

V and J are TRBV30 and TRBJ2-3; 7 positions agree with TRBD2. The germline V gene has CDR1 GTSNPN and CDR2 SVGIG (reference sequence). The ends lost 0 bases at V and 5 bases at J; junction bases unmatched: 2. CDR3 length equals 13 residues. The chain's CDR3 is CAWSVLAVDTQYF. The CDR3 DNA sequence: TGTGCCTGGAGTGTTCTAGCGGTAGATACGCAGTATTTT.

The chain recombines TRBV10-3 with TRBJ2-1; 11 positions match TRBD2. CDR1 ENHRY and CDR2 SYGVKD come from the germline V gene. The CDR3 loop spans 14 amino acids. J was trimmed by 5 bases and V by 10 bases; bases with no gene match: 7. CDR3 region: CATTSGSRDNEQFF. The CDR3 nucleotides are TGTGCCACCACTAGCGGGAGTCGGGACAATGAGCAGTTCTTC.

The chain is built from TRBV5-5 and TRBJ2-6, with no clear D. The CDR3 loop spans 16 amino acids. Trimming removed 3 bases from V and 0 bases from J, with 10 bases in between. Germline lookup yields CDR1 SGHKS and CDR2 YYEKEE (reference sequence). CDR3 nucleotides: TGTGCCAGCAGCTCGGGCCCAAACTCTGGGGCCAACGTCCTGACTTTC. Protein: CASSSGPNSGANVLTF.

This chain's CDR3 is CASHKAYNSPLHF. CDR3 nucleotides: TGTGCCAGCCATAAGGCCTATAATTCACCCCTCCACTTT. The chain has TRBV19 and TRBJ1-6; D ambiguous. From germline, CDR1 is LNHDA and CDR2 SQIVND (reference sequence). This CDR3 region has 13 residues. The V end was cut by 9 bases, the J end by 2 bases, with 8 bases between.

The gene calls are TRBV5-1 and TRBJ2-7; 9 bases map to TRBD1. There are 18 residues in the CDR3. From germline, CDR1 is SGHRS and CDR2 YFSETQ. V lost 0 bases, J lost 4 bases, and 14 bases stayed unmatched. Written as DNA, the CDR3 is TGCGCCAGCAGCTTGGCGGACAGGGGAAGCGTATTTTCGTACGAGCAGTACTTC. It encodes CASSLADRGSVFSYEQYF.

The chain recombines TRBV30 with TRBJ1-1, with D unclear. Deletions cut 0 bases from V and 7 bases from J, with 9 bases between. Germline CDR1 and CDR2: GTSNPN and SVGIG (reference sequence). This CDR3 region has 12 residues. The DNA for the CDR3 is TGTGCCTGGAGTGTAACAGAAGGTGAAGCTTTCTTT. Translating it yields CAWSVTEGEAFF. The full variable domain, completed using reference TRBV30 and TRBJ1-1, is SQTIHQWPATLVQPVGSPLSLECTVEGTSNPNLYWYRQAAGRGLQLLFYSVGIGQISSEVPQNLSASRPQDRQFILSSKKLLLSDSGFYLCAWSVTEGEAFFGQGTRLTVV.

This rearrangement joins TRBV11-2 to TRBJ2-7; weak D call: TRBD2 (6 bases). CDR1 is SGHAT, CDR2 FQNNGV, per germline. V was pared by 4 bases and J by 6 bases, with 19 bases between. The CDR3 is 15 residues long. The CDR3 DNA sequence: TGTGCCAGCAGCTACCGGGGTAGCGGTCCCGGCGAGCAGTACTTC. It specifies CASSYRGSGPGEQYF. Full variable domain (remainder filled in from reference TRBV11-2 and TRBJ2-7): EAGVAQSPRYKIIEKRQSVAFWCNPISGHATLYWYQQILGQGPKLLIQFQNNGVVDDSQLPKDRFSAERLKGVDSTLKIQPAKLEDSAVYLCASSYRGSGPGEQYFGPGTRLTVT.

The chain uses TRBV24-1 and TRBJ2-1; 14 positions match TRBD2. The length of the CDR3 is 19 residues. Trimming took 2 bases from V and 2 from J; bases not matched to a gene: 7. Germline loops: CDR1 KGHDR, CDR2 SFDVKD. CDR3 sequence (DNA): TGTGCCACCAGTGATTCCGGGACTAGCGGGAGTCGGACCTACAATGAGCAGTTCTTC. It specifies CATSDSGTSGSRTYNEQFF.

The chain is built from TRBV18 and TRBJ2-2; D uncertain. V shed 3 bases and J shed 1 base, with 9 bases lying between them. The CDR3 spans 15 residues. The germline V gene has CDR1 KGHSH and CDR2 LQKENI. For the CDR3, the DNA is TGTGCCAGCTCACCGAGGCAGCTGAACACCGGGGAGCTGTTTTTT. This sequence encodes CASSPRQLNTGELFF. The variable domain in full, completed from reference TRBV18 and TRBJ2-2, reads NAGVMQNPRHLVRRRGQEARLRCSPMKGHSHVYWYRQLPEEGLKFMVYLQKENIIDESGMPKERFSAEFPKEGPSILRIQQVVRGDSAAYFCASSPRQLNTGELFFGEGSRLTVL.

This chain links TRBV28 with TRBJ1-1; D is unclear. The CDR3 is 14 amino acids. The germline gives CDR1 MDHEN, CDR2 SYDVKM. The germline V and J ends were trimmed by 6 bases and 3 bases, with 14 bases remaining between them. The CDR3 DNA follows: TGTGCCAGCAGCCAAAATAACAGAGACACTGAAGCTTTCTTT. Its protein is CASSQNNRDTEAFF.

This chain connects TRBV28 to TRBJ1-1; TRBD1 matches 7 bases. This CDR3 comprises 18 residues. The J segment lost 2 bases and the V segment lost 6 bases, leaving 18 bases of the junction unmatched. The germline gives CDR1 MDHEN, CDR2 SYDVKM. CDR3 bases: TGTGCCAGCAGCCCGGACAGGCTCACCCCGCTCACTAACACTGAAGCTTTCTTT. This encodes CASSPDRLTPLTNTEAFF.

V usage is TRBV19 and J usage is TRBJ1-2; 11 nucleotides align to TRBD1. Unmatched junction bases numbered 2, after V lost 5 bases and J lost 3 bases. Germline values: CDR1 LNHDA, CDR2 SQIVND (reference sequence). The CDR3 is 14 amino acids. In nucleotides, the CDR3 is TGTGCCAGTAGTGGGACAGGGGGGCACTATGGCTACACCTTC. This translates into CASSGTGGHYGYTF.

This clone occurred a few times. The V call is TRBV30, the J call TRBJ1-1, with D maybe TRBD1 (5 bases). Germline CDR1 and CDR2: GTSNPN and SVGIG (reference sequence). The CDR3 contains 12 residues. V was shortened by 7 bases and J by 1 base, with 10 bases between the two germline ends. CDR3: CAFRQKNTEAFF. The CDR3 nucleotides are TGTGCCTTCAGACAGAAGAACACTGAAGCTTTCTTT.

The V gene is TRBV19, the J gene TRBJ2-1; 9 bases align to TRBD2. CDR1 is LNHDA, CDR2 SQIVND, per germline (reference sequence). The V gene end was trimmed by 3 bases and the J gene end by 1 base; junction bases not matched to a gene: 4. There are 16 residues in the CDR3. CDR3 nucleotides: TGTGCCAGTAGTATCCGGACTAGCGAATCCTACAATGAGCAGTTCTTC. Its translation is CASSIRTSESYNEQFF.

DNA of the CDR3: TGTGCCATCAGTCCCGGGACAGGCCAAGAGACCCAGTACTTC. Protein sequence: CAISPGTGQETQYF. The chain employs TRBV10-3 and TRBJ2-5; TRBD1 matches at 8 bases. Germline V gene data show CDR1 as ENHRY and CDR2 as SYGVKD. The V segment lost 5 bases and the J segment 1 base; nucleotides outside the gene matches: 3. This CDR3 contains 14 residues.

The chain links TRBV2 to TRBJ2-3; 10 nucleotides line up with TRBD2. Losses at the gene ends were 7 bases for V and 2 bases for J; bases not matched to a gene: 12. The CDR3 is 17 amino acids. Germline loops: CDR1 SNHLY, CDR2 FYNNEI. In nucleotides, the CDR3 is TGTGCCAGCACGGTACTAGCGGGATTGGGGTTCACAGATACGCAGTATTTT. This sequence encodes CASTVLAGLGFTDTQYF.

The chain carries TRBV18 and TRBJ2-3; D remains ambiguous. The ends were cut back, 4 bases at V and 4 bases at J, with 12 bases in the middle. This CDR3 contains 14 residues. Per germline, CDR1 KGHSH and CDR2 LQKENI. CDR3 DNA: TGTGCCAGCTCACTTGGGCGAGAGCCAGATACGCAGTATTTT. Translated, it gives CASSLGREPDTQYF.